The present T cell receptor beta chain was sequenced within a study of T cell responses to AZD1222 COVID-19 vaccine. Study observations and caveats: Vaccination with two AZD1222 doses was followed by a rise in Spike-specific TCR breadth and depth. Spike-spanning, vaccine-associated CD4 TCRs were dominant at 160-218 and 743-854.

The data were produced by immunoSEQ multiplex PCR, yet TCRdb's version contains in-frame clones alone and is incomplete. Of just over 30,000 clones listed, over 75% are singletons. From germline, CDR1 is SGHRS and CDR2 YFSETQ. Losses at the gene ends were 4 bases for V and 0 bases for J; bases not matched to a gene: 5. The length of the CDR3 is 16 residues. A note on this clone: Antigen: not known.

The sequence was collected from an adult who received the AZD1222 COVID-19 vaccine. The chain combines TRBV5-1 with TRBJ2-5; 11 bases fit TRBD1. This specimen was peripheral blood, taken 28 days after the second AZD1222 dose. CDR3 loop: CASSIRDRGYQETQYF. CDR3 DNA sequence: TGCGCCAGCAGCATCCGGGACAGGGGGTACCAAGAGACCCAGTACTTC.